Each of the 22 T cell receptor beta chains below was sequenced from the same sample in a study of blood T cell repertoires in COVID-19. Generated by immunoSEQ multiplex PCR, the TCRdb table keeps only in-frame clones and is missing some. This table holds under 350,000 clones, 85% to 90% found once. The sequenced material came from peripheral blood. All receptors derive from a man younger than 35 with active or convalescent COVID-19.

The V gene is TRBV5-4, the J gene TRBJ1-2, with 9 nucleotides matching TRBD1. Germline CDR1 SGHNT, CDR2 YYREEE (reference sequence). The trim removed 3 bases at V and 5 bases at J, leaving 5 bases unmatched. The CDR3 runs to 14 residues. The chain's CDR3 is CASSWTGEPYGYTF. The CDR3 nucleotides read TGTGCCAGCAGCTGGACAGGGGAACCTTATGGCTACACCTTC.

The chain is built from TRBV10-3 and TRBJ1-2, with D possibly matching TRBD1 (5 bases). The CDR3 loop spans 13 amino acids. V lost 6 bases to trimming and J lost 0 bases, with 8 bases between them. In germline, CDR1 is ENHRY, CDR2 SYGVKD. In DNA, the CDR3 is TGTGCCATCAGAAAAGGGGCTAACTATGGCTACACCTTC. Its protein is CAIRKGANYGYTF.

CDR3: CASSLTGEAFF. The CDR3 coding sequence is TGTGCCAGCAGCTTGACAGGGGAAGCTTTCTTT. This chain links TRBV7-2 with TRBJ1-1, with 7 positions matching TRBD1. Germline values: CDR1 SGHTA, CDR2 FQGNSA. J lost 8 bases, V lost 3 bases, and 0 bases had no gene match. This CDR3 comprises 11 residues.

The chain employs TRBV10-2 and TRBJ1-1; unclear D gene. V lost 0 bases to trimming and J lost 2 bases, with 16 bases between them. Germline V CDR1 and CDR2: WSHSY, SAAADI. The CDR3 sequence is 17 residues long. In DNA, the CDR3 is TGCGCCAGCAGTGAGTCACGGGCGAGGGTGGCAAACACTGAAGCTTTCTTT. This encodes CASSESRARVANTEAFF.

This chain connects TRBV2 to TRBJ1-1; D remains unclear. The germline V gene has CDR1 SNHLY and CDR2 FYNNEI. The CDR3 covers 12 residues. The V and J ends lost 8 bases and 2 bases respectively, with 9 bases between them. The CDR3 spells CASLRVNTEAFF. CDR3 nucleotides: TGTGCCAGCCTTCGAGTTAACACTGAAGCTTTCTTT.

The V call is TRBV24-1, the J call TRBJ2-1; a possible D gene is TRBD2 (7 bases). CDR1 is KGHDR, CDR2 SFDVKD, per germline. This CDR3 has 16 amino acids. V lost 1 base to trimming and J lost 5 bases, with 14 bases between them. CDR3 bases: TGTGCCACCAGTGATTTAGGGGGGGGGAACGACAATGAGCAGTTCTTC. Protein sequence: CATSDLGGGNDNEQFF.

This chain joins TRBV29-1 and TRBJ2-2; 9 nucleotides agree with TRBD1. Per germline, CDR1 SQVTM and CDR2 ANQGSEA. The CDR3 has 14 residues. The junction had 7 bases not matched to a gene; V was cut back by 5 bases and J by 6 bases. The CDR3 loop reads CSVSTGGSAGELFF. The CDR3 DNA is TGCAGCGTTAGTACAGGGGGCTCCGCCGGGGAGCTGTTTTTT.

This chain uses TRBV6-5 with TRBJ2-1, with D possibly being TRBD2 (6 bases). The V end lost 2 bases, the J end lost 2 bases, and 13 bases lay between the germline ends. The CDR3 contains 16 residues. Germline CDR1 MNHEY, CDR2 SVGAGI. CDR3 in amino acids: CASSYAYGTAYNEQFF. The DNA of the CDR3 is TGTGCCAGCAGTTACGCGTATGGGACTGCCTACAATGAGCAGTTCTTC.

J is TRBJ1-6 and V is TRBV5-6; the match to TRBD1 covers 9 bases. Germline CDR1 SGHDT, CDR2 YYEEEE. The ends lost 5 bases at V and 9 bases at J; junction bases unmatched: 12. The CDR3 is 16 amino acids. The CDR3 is CASSLRDGTGFSPLHF. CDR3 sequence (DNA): TGTGCCAGCAGTTTGCGCGACGGGACAGGGTTTTCACCCCTCCACTTT.

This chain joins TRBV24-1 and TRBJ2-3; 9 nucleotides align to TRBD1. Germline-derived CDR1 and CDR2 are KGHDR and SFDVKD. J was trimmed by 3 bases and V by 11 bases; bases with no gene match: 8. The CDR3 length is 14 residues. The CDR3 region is CAIGTGIGTDTQYF. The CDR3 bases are TGTGCCATCGGGACAGGGATTGGGACAGATACGCAGTATTTT.

In DNA, the CDR3 is TGTGCCAGCAGTTTAATTACTAACTATGGCTACACCTTC. It specifies CASSLITNYGYTF. The chain employs TRBV28 and TRBJ1-2; D is ambiguous. The CDR3 has 13 amino acids. Per germline, CDR1 MDHEN and CDR2 SYDVKM. Trimming removed 2 bases at V and 0 bases at J, with 4 bases between.

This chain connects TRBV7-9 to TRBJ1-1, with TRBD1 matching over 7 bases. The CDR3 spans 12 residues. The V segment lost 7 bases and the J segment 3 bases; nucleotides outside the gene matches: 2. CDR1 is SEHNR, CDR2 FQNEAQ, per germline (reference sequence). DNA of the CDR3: TGTGCCAGCACTGACAGGGACACTGAAGCTTTCTTT. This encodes CASTDRDTEAFF.

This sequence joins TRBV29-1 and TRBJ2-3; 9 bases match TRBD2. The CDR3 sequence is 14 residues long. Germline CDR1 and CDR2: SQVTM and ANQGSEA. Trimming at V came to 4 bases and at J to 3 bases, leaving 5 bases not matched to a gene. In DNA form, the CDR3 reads TGCAGCGTTGCCGGGACTAGCAAAACAGATACGCAGTATTTT. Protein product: CSVAGTSKTDTQYF.

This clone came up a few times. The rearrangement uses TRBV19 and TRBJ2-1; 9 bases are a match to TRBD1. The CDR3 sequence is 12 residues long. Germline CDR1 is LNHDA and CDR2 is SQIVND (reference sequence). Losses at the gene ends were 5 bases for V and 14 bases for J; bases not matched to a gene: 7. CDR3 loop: CASSPQGDREFF. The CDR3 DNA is TGTGCCAGTAGTCCCCAGGGGGACAGGGAGTTCTTC.

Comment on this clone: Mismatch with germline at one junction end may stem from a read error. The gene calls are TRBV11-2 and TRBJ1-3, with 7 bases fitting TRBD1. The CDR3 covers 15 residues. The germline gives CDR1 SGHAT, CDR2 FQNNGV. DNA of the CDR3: TGTGCCAGCAGCATAGACAGGGTCTCTGGAAACACCATATATTTT. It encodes CASSIDRVSGNTIYF.

Written as DNA, the CDR3 is TGTGCCAGCAACGCAGGGGGCACTAATGAAAAACTGTTTTTT. Its translation: CASNAGGTNEKLFF. The rearrangement uses TRBV6-6 and TRBJ1-4; TRBD1 matches at 8 bases. V shed 7 bases, J shed 2 bases, and the junction held 3 bases outside the gene matches. This CDR3 contains 14 residues. Germline CDR1 MNHNY, CDR2 SVGAGI (reference sequence).

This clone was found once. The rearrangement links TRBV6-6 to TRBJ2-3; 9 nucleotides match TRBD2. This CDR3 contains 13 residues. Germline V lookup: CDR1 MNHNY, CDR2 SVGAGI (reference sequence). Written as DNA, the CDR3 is TGTGCGAGCGGGGGGTTTTTAGGTGATACGCAGTATTTT. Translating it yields CASGGFLGDTQYF.

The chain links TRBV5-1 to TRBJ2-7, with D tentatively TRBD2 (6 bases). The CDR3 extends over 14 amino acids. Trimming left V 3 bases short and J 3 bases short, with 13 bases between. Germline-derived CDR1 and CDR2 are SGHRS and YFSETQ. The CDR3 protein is CASSSDYTYYEQYF. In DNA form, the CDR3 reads TGCGCCAGCAGCTCGGACTACACCTACTACGAGCAGTACTTC. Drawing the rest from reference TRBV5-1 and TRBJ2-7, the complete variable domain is KAGVTQTPRYLIKTRGQQVTLSCSPISGHRSVSWYQQTPGQGLQFLFEYFSETQRNKGNFPGRFSGRQFSNSRSEMNVSTLELGDSALYLCASSSDYTYYEQYFGPGTRLTVT.

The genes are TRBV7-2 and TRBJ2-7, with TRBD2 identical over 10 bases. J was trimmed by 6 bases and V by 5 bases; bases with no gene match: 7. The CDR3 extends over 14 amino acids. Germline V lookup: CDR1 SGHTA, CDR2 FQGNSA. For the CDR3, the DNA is TGTGCCAGCAGCCCTAGCGGGAGTCTTGTCGAGCAGTACTTC. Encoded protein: CASSPSGSLVEQYF.

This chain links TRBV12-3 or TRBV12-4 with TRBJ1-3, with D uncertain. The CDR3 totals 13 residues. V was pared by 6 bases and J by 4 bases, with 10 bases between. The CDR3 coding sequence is TGTGCCAGCAGCTCTGGCAGAGGAAACACCATATATTTT. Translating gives CASSSGRGNTIYF.

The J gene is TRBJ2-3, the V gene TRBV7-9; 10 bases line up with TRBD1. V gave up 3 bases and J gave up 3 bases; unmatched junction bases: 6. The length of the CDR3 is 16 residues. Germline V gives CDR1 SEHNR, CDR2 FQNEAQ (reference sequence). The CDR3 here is CASSFDPGQGTDTQYF. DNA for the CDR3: TGTGCCAGCAGCTTTGATCCGGGACAGGGGACAGATACGCAGTATTTT. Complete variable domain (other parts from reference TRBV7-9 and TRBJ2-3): DTGVSQNPRHKITKRGQNVTFRCDPISEHNRLYWYRQTLGQGPEFLTYFQNEAQLEKSRLLSDRFSAERPKGSFSTLEIQRTEQGDSAMYLCASSFDPGQGTDTQYFGPGTRLTVL.

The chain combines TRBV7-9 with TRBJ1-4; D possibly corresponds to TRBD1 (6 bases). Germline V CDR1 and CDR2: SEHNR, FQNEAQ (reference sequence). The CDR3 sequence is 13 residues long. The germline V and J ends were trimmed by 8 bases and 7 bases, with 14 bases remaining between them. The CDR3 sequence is CASSLTGFEKLFF. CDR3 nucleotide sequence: TGTGCCAGCTCTCTAACAGGGTTTGAAAAACTGTTTTTT.